This T cell receptor beta chain was identified in a study of blood T cell repertoires in COVID-19. Overall study context: The origin of the acute and convalescent COVID-19 samples was the United States, Italy and Spain. T cells, B-cell-depleted T cells, or PBMCs provided the cDNA or gDNA that served as material.

Original analysis: By means of reference gene primer amplification, nucleated cell counts were estimated. Profiling relied on immunoSEQ multiplex PCR, and the TCRdb table lists in-frame clones only, not all of them. V, J and clone size were drawn from that table, and D and trimming were deduced from the DNA. The data contain 89,000 or so clones, approximately 81% of them singletons. This clone occurred a few times. The length of the CDR3 is 17 residues. CDR1 is MGHDK and CDR2 is SYGVNS in the germline V gene. V lost 0 bases and J lost 0; bases outside the gene matches: 5. This chain connects TRBV25-1 to TRBJ1-1; 9 bases align to TRBD1. The clonotype was recovered from a man older than 75 with acute or convalescent COVID-19. The sequenced sample was peripheral blood. Written as DNA, the CDR3 is TGTGCCAGCAGTGAATACCCCCGGGACAGGGTGAACACTGAAGCTTTCTTT. It specifies CASSEYPRDRVNTEAFF.